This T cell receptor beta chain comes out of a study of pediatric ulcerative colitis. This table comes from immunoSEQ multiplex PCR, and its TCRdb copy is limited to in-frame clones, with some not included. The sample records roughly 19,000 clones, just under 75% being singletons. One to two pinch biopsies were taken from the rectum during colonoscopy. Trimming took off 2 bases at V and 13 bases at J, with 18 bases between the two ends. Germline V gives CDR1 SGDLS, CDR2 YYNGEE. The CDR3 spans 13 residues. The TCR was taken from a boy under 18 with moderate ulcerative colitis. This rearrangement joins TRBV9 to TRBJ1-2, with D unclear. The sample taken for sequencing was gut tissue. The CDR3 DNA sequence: TGTGCCAGCAGCGTCGAGGAGACTCGGATGGTCACCTTC. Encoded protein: CASSVEETRMVTF.